These 6 T cell receptor beta chains were all obtained from the same sample, sequenced in a study of regulatory T cells. Amplification used 52 TRBV primers and 13 TRBJ primers. TCRdb's copy holds only in-frame clones and misses some; the assay was immunoSEQ multiplex PCR. The repertoire holds about 5,800 clones, with 70% to 85% as singletons. The specimen was CD8+ T cells sorted from blood. Source of these receptors: a child aged 10-17 years with CD3G deficiency.

The chain links TRBV28 to TRBJ2-7; 10 bases are a match to TRBD2. The V gene's germline CDR1 is MDHEN and CDR2 SYDVKM. The CDR3 totals 17 residues. Trimming removed 1 base from V and 5 bases from J; junction bases left unmatched: 11. The CDR3 is CASSLSLAGVIHNEQYF. CDR3 in DNA: TGTGCCAGCAGTTTATCTCTAGCGGGAGTCATTCACAACGAGCAGTACTTC.

The CDR3 reads CASSLGTEQYF. Written as DNA, the CDR3 is TGTGCCAGCAGCTTGGGGACGGAGCAGTACTTC. The chain uses TRBV11-2 and TRBJ2-7; D is perhaps TRBD1 or TRBD2 (5 bases each). Germline assignment: CDR1 SGHAT and CDR2 FQNNGV. This CDR3 contains 11 residues. Deletions cut 3 bases from V and 7 bases from J, with 7 bases between.

The rearrangement joins TRBV23-1 to TRBJ2-3; no clear D gene. TRBV23-1 is designated an ORF whose function remains uncertain. With 6 bases removed from V and 4 bases from J, the gap between germline ends came to 8 bases. The CDR3 has 12 residues. CDR3 coding DNA: TGCGCCAGCAGGAGGTGGTCAGATACGCAGTATTTT. The encoded protein is CASRRWSDTQYF.

The sample holds one count of this clone. The rearrangement joins TRBV27 to TRBJ2-1; tentatively, D is TRBD1 or TRBD2 (5 bases each). The CDR3 is 13 residues long. Germline CDR1 and CDR2: MNHEY and SMNVEV (reference sequence). Deletions cut 5 bases from V and 9 bases from J, with 14 bases between. CDR3 loop: CASSTHWDGEQFF. CDR3 DNA sequence: TGTGCCAGCAGTACGCACTGGGACGGTGAGCAGTTCTTC.

V and J are TRBV19 and TRBJ1-2, with D maybe TRBD1 (6 bases). Germline assignment: CDR1 LNHDA and CDR2 SQIVND (reference sequence). Trimming cost V 3 bases and J 2 bases, with 10 bases left between them. This CDR3 has 14 amino acids. The CDR3 region is CASSIAGANYGYTF. As DNA, the CDR3 is TGTGCCAGTAGTATCGCAGGGGCCAACTATGGCTACACCTTC.

This clone has only a few counts. V is TRBV4-2 and J is TRBJ1-1; perhaps TRBD1 as D (5 bases). The CDR3 is 15 residues long. From germline, CDR1 is LGHNA and CDR2 YNFKEQ. V was shortened by 0 bases and J by 4 bases, with 12 bases between the two germline ends. The CDR3 here is CASSQDSREVTEAFF. DNA for the CDR3: TGTGCCAGCAGCCAAGATTCCAGGGAGGTCACTGAAGCTTTCTTT.